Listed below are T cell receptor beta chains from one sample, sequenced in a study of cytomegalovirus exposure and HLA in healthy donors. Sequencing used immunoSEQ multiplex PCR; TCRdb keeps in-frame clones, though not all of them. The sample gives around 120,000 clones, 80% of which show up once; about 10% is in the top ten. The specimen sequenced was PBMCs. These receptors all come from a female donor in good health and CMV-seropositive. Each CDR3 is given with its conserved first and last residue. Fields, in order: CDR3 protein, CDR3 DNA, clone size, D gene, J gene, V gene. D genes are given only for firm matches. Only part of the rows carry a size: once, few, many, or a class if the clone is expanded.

CDR3 protein: CASSPPRVWGQRRETQYF; CDR3 DNA: TGTGCCAGCAGTCCCCCCAGGGTATGGGGGCAGAGACGGGAGACCCAGTACTTC; clone size: NA; D gene: NA; J gene: TRBJ2-5; V gene: TRBV27
CDR3 protein: CAWSVITGEHGYTF; CDR3 DNA: TGTGCCTGGAGTGTTATTACAGGGGAGCATGGCTACACCTTC; clone size: few; D gene: TRBD1; J gene: TRBJ1-2; V gene: TRBV30
CDR3 protein: CASSTSGQETQYF; CDR3 DNA: TGTGCCAGCTCCACCTCCGGCCAAGAGACCCAGTACTTC; clone size: few; D gene: NA; J gene: TRBJ2-5; V gene: TRBV18
CDR3 protein: CASSLSGQAGNEQFF; CDR3 DNA: TGTGCCAGCAGCTTAAGTGGGCAGGCCGGCAATGAGCAGTTCTTC; clone size: NA; D gene: NA; J gene: TRBJ2-1; V gene: TRBV7-3
CDR3 protein: CASSFFWGGSNEQFF; CDR3 DNA: TGTGCCAGCAGCTTCTTTTGGGGGGGGTCAAATGAGCAGTTCTTC; clone size: NA; D gene: TRBD2; J gene: TRBJ2-1; V gene: TRBV11-1
CDR3 protein: CAWNRGGSNQPQHF; CDR3 DNA: TGTGCCTGGAACAGGGGGGGTAGCAATCAGCCCCAGCATTTT; clone size: NA; D gene: TRBD1; J gene: TRBJ1-5; V gene: TRBV30
CDR3 protein: CASNEGSAEAFF; CDR3 DNA: TGTGCCAGCAATGAAGGGAGCGCCGAAGCTTTCTTT; clone size: NA; D gene: NA; J gene: TRBJ1-1; V gene: TRBV6-1
CDR3 protein: CASSSSGTGGFSGANVLTF; CDR3 DNA: TGTGCCAGCAGCTCATCCGGGACAGGGGGTTTCTCTGGGGCCAACGTCCTGACTTTC; clone size: NA; D gene: TRBD1; J gene: TRBJ2-6; V gene: TRBV7-3
CDR3 protein: CASSVAQGLYRYEQYF; CDR3 DNA: TGTGCCAGCAGCGTAGCGCAGGGACTCTACCGCTACGAGCAGTACTTC; clone size: NA; D gene: NA; J gene: TRBJ2-7; V gene: TRBV7-9
CDR3 protein: CASSSTLGTGETQYF; CDR3 DNA: TGTGCCAGCAGCTCTACTCTGGGGACAGGAGAGACCCAGTACTTC; clone size: NA; D gene: TRBD1; J gene: TRBJ2-5; V gene: TRBV7-6
CDR3 protein: CASSSGVQETQYF; CDR3 DNA: TGCGCCAGCAGTTCAGGGGTTCAAGAGACCCAGTACTTC; clone size: NA; D gene: NA; J gene: TRBJ2-5; V gene: TRBV5-1
CDR3 protein: CASSPTGSHETQYF; CDR3 DNA: TGTGCCAGCAGCCCCACAGGGTCTCATGAGACCCAGTACTTC; clone size: NA; D gene: NA; J gene: TRBJ2-5; V gene: TRBV7-9
CDR3 protein: CASSLGTGAPNTEAFF; CDR3 DNA: TGTGCCAGCAGCTTGGGGACAGGGGCCCCCAACACTGAAGCTTTCTTT; clone size: NA; D gene: TRBD1; J gene: TRBJ1-1; V gene: TRBV7-3
CDR3 protein: CASKVAGGPGTGELFF; CDR3 DNA: TGCGCCAGCAAAGTAGCGGGGGGGCCGGGCACCGGGGAGCTGTTTTTT; clone size: NA; D gene: TRBD2; J gene: TRBJ2-2; V gene: TRBV5-1
CDR3 protein: CASSYEGAFNSPLHF; CDR3 DNA: TGTGCCAGCAGTTACGAAGGGGCTTTTAATTCACCCCTCCACTTT; clone size: NA; D gene: NA; J gene: TRBJ1-6; V gene: TRBV6-5
CDR3 protein: CASRAGTGVTEAFF; CDR3 DNA: TGTGCCAGCAGGGCCGGGACAGGGGTCACTGAAGCTTTCTTT; clone size: once; D gene: TRBD1; J gene: TRBJ1-1; V gene: TRBV7-8
CDR3 protein: CASSARDIYTF; CDR3 DNA: TGTGCCAGTAGTGCCCGGGACATCTACACCTTC; clone size: NA; D gene: NA; J gene: TRBJ1-2; V gene: TRBV19
CDR3 protein: CASSHIQGAGNYGYTF; CDR3 DNA: TGCGCCAGCAGCCATATACAGGGGGCAGGGAACTATGGCTACACCTTC; clone size: NA; D gene: TRBD1; J gene: TRBJ1-2; V gene: TRBV5-1
CDR3 protein: CASSFTRGNTGELFF; CDR3 DNA: TGCGCCAGCAGCTTCACCAGGGGGAACACCGGGGAGCTGTTTTTT; clone size: few; D gene: NA; J gene: TRBJ2-2; V gene: TRBV5-1
CDR3 protein: CASSPGGANYGYTF; CDR3 DNA: TGTGCCAGCAGCCCGGGGGGAGCGAACTATGGCTACACCTTC; clone size: NA; D gene: NA; J gene: TRBJ1-2; V gene: TRBV2
CDR3 protein: CASSSTGQGRQYF; CDR3 DNA: TGTGCCAGCAGCTCCACGGGACAGGGGAGGCAGTACTTC; clone size: NA; D gene: TRBD1; J gene: TRBJ2-7; V gene: TRBV2
CDR3 protein: CASSFGSSYEQYF; CDR3 DNA: TGTGCCAGCAGTTTTGGCAGTTCCTACGAGCAGTACTTC; clone size: NA; D gene: NA; J gene: TRBJ2-7; V gene: TRBV28
CDR3 protein: CAISESTGEQFF; CDR3 DNA: TGTGCCATCAGTGAGTCGACGGGTGAGCAGTTCTTC; clone size: NA; D gene: NA; J gene: TRBJ2-1; V gene: TRBV10-3
CDR3 protein: CASSLGGLSYEQYF; CDR3 DNA: TGTGCCAGCAGCTTGGGGGGCCTTTCCTACGAGCAGTACTTC; clone size: NA; D gene: NA; J gene: TRBJ2-7; V gene: TRBV5-6
CDR3 protein: CASSWGEKYEQYF; CDR3 DNA: TGTGCCAGCAGTTGGGGGGAAAAGTACGAGCAGTACTTC; clone size: few; D gene: NA; J gene: TRBJ2-7; V gene: TRBV6-1
CDR3 protein: CASSALASSGHYTGELFF; CDR3 DNA: TGTGCCAGCAGCGCCTTAGCTTCTTCGGGACACTACACCGGGGAGCTGTTTTTT; clone size: few; D gene: NA; J gene: TRBJ2-2; V gene: TRBV7-6